The entry below gives a single T cell receptor beta chain sequence along with its context. Clones were sequenced by immunoSEQ multiplex PCR, and TCRdb holds only the in-frame ones, with some missing. The sample includes approximately 65,000 clones, more than 75% of them seen just once. CDR3 length: 13 amino acids. Germline V CDR1 and CDR2: SEHNR, FQNEAQ (reference sequence). V was pared by 5 bases and J by 2 bases, with 9 bases between. This sample was included in a study of OX40 agonist ivuxolimab in advanced cancers. Whole-study context: A history of anti-PD-1, anti-PD-L1 or anti-CTLA-4 therapy was acceptable, and 40% had some.

The chain recombines TRBV7-9 with TRBJ1-2, with D hard to call. The receptor was derived from an adult with an advanced solid tumor such as melanoma, head and neck, liver or kidney cancer. This material consisted of CD4+ or CD8+ T cells sorted from blood, taken in a trial of the OX40 agonist ivuxolimab. CDR3 sequence: CASSPGLNYGYTF. The CDR3 bases are TGTGCCAGCAGCCCCGGGCTGAACTATGGCTACACCTTC.